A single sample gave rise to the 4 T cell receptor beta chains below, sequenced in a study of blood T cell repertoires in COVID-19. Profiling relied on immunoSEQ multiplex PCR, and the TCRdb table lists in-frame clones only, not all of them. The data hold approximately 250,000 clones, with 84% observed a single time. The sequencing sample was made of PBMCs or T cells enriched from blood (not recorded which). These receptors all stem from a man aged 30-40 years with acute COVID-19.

CDR3 protein: CASSGGDPNEQFF. CDR3 in DNA: TGTGCCAGCAGCGGCGGGGACCCCAATGAGCAGTTCTTC. The chain employs TRBV11-3 and TRBJ2-1; a possible D gene is TRBD2 (6 bases). Germline-derived CDR1 and CDR2 are SGHNT and YENEEA. Trimming removed 5 bases from V and 6 bases from J, with 11 bases in between. This CDR3 contains 13 residues.

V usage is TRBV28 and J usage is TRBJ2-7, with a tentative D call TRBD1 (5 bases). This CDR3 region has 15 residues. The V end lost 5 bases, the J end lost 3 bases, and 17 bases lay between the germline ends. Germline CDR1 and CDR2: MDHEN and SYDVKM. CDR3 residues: CASSALAGYNYEQYV. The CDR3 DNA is TGTGCCAGCAGTGCTTTGGCAGGGTACAACTACGAGCAGTACGTC.

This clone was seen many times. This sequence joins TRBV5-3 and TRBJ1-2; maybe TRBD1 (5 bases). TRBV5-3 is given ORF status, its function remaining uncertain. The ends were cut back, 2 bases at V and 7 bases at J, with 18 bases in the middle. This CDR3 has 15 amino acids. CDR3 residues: CARSLRSGRTVGYTF. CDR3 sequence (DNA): TGTGCCAGAAGCTTACGGTCAGGGAGGACTGTTGGCTACACCTTC.

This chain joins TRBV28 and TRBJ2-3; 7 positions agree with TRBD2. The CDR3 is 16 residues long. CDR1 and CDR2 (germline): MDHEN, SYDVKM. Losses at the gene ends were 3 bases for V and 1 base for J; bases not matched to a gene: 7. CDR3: CASSFPGGRRTDTQYF. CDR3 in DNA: TGTGCCAGCAGTTTCCCGGGGGGTAGACGCACAGATACGCAGTATTTT.